The clone carrying this T cell receptor (beta chain) was seen more than once but under ten times. The antigen is not known. These data are taken from a study of beta chain features in type 1 diabetes. Study-level background: Analysis included over 100,000,000 sorted cells drawn from all samples. General study results and limits: Across all four CD4+ subsets, people with type 1 diabetes showed modestly shorter TCRB CDR3s.

The sequenced template was cDNA made from the entire isolated RNA. Data came from immunoSEQ multiplex PCR; TCRdb stores just in-frame clones and leaves some out. The sample includes more than 300,000 clones, 10% to 15% of them seen just once. J gave up 6 bases and V 6 bases, and 6 bases lay outside the gene matches. There are 14 residues in the CDR3. Germline values: CDR1 MNHEY, CDR2 SVGAGI. On average, the one heparinised blood draw given by each donor was around 120 mL. Material: naive CD4+ T cells from blood. The origin of this receptor is a woman in her late teens or twenties with type 1 diabetes. The chain uses TRBV6-5 and TRBJ2-2; 8 nucleotides match TRBD1. CDR3 residues: CASSRVRGPGELFF. CDR3 coding DNA: TGTGCCAGCAGCCGCGTCAGGGGGCCCGGGGAGCTGTTTTTT.